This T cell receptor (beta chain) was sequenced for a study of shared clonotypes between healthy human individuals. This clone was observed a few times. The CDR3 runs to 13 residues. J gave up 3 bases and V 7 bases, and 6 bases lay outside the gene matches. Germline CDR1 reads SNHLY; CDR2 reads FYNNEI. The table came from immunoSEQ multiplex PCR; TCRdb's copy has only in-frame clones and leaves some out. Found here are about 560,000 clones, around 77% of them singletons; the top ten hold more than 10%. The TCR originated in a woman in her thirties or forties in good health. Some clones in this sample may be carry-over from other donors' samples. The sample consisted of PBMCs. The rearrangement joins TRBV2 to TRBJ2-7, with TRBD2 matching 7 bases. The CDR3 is CASIGRELYEQYF. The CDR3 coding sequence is TGTGCCAGCATTGGGCGGGAGCTCTACGAGCAGTACTTC.